These T cell receptor beta chains were read from a single sample in a study of identical twins' blood T cells. MiXCR, run by TCRdb on the 5' RACE reads, gives a single entry per CDR3 protein. In the table there are 400,000 or so distinct CDR3 sequences, about 28% of which are singletons. The specimen sequenced was PBMCs. Source of these receptors: a woman between 18 and 50 years old in good health. CDR3s include the opening cysteine and the closing phenylalanine or tryptophan. D genes are given only for firm matches. Rows give clone size only sometimes, using once, few, many, or a class for an expanded clone.

- TRBJ1-3 TRBD1 TRBV12-5 TGTGCTAGTGGCAGGAGTTCACCGGGACAGGGGGGAAACACCATATATTTT CASGRSSPGQGGNTIYF
- TRBJ2-2 - TRBV5-6 TGTGCCAGCTCTCGAGTATCTTCCGGGGAGCTGTTTTTT CASSRVSSGELFF
few TRBJ1-1 TRBD1 TRBV5-4 TGTGCCAGCAGCTTAAGCGGTGGACAGGGGAGAACTGAAGCTTTCTTT CASSLSGGQGRTEAFF
- TRBJ1-3 - TRBV12-2 TGTGCAAGTCGCTTCCTCGAGAGTAGCTCTGGAAACACCATATATTTT CASRFLESSSGNTIYF
- TRBJ1-3 - TRBV29-1 TGCAGCGTTAGATTTCGGGACACCATATATTTT CSVRFRDTIYF
few TRBJ2-3 - TRBV30 TGTGCCTGGACACTCGGCAGGGTAGGTGGGACGCAGTATTTT CAWTLGRVGGTQYF
few TRBJ2-3 - TRBV24-1 TGTGCCACCAGTGATGCCCCTTCAAGCACAGATACGCAGTATTTT CATSDAPSSTDTQYF
few TRBJ1-2 TRBD1 TRBV27 TGTGCCAGCAGTTTCCGACGGGACAGGACCCAGGACTATGGCTACACCTTC CASSFRRDRTQDYGYTF
- TRBJ1-5 - TRBV3-1 TGTGCCAGCAGCCAAGGTAGGGGACGGAATCAGCCCCAGCATTTT CASSQGRGRNQPQHF
- TRBJ1-3 - TRBV10-2 TGCGCCACCGGGAGGGGCTCTGGAAACACCATATATTTT CATGRGSGNTIYF
many TRBJ2-2 TRBD2 TRBV29-1 TGCAGCGTTGTCCGGGGGGCCGGGGAGCTGTTTTTT CSVVRGAGELFF
- TRBJ2-1 TRBD2 TRBV9 TGTGCCAGCAGCGTGGTAGCGGGGGGTTATGAGCAGTTCTTC CASSVVAGGYEQFF
- TRBJ2-5 - TRBV27 TGTGCCAGCAGTTCCTTTCGCGGGCTGCAAGAGACCCAGTACTTC CASSSFRGLQETQYF
few TRBJ2-1 - TRBV6-5 TGTGCCAGCAGCTCCCTCTCCTACAATGAGCAGTTCTTC CASSSLSYNEQFF